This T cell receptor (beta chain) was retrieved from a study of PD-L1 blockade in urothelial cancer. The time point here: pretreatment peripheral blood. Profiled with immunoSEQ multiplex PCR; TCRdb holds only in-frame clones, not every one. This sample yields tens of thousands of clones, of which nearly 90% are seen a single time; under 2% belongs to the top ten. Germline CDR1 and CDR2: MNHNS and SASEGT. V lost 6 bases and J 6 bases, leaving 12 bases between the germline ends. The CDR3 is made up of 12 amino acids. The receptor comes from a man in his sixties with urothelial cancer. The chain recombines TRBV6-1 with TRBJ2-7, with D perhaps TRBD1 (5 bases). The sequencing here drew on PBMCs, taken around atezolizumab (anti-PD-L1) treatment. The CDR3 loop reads CASSGRGGEQYF. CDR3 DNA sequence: TGTGCCAGCAGCGGAAGGGGTGGCGAGCAGTACTTC.